What follows is one T cell receptor (beta chain) and its context. Its antigen is currently unknown. Clones were read by immunoSEQ multiplex PCR, and TCRdb kept only the in-frame ones, dropping some. The table has some 94,000 clones, around 83% seen once; the top ten hold roughly 23%. Trimming cost V 6 bases and J 1 base; bases outside gene matches: 4. The CDR3 totals 14 residues. Germline lookup yields CDR1 SEHNR and CDR2 FQNEAQ (reference sequence). The sample belongs to a study of radiotherapy plus CTLA-4 blockade in lung cancer. At the level of the study: Objective response rate was around 19%; disease control rate, under 35%. General observations from the study: An expansion of tumor-derived TCR clones occurred in blood after radiotherapy plus ipilimumab. Early clone dynamics of blood T cells, plus interferon-beta, reportedly predicted response best.

V usage is TRBV7-9 and J usage is TRBJ1-2; 8 positions agree with TRBD1. This receptor was obtained from a human donor with non-small cell lung cancer that progressed on radiotherapy plus ipilimumab. Sequenced material: peripheral blood, taken from a patient treated with radiotherapy plus ipilimumab. CDR3 in amino acids: CASRGQADNYGYTF. CDR3 bases: TGTGCCAGCAGGGGACAGGCAGATAACTATGGCTACACCTTC.